The source of this T cell receptor beta chain is a study of technical replicates of blood from a handful of donors. Some clones are missing from TCRdb's copy, which holds only in-frame ones; the method was immunoSEQ multiplex PCR. The table shows over 55,000 clones, with roughly 86% occurring only once. CDR1 and CDR2 from the germline V gene are KGHSH and LQKENI. The V gene end was trimmed by 3 bases and the J gene end by 8 bases; junction bases not matched to a gene: 12. The CDR3 contains 15 residues. The chain is built from TRBV18 and TRBJ1-2; TRBD1 matches at 7 bases. This clonotype originated in a human donor in good health. Some clones in this sample may be carry-over from other donors' samples. Sequenced: PBMCs. CDR3 nucleotide sequence: TGTGCCAGCTCACCGGATGACAGGGCCGGAGGCGGCTACACCTTC. Its protein product is CASSPDDRAGGGYTF.